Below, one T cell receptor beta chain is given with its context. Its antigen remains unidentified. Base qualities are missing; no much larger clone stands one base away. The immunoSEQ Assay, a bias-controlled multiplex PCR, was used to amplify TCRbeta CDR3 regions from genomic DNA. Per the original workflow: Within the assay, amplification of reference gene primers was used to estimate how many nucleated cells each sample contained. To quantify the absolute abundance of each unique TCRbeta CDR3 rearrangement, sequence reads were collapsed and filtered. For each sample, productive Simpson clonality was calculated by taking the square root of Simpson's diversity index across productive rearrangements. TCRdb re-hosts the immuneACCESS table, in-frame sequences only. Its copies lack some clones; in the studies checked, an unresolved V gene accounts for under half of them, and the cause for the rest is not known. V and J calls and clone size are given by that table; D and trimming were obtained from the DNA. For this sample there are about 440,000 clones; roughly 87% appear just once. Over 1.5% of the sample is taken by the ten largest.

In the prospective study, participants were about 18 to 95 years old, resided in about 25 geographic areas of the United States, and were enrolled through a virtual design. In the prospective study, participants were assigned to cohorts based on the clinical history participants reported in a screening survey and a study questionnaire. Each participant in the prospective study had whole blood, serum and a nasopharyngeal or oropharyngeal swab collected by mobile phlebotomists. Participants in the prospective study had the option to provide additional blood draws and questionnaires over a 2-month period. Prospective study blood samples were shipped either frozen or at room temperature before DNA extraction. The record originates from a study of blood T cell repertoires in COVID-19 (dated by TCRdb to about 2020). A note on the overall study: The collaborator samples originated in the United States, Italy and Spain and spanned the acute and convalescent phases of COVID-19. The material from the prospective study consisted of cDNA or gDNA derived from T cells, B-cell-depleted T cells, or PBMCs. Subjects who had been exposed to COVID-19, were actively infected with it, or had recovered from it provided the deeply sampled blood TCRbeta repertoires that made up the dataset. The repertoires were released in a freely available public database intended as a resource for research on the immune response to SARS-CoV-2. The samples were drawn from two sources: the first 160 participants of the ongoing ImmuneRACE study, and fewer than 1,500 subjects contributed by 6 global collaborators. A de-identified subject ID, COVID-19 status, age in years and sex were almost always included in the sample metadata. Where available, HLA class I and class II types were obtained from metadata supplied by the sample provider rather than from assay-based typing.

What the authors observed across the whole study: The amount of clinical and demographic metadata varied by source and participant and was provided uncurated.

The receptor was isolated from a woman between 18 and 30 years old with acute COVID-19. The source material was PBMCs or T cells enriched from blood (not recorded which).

The CDR3 here reads CASSQDVGSPLHF. At the DNA level, the sequence is TGTGCCAGCAGCCAAGATGTCGGGTCACCCCTCCACTTT. The V gene is TRBV5-5 and the J gene is TRBJ1-6; a confident D gene designation cannot be given. The CDR3, cysteine through phenylalanine, is 13 amino acids long. Of the read, only the CDR3 DNA is kept; its 39 bases are in frame from base 1. Trimming takes 4 bases from V and 10 bases from J, and the germline ends sit 12 bases apart. From the germline V gene (reference sequence), CDR1 is SGHKS and CDR2 is YYEKEE.